This T cell receptor beta chain is drawn from a study of cytomegalovirus exposure and HLA in healthy donors. In the study overall: Unique TCRs numbering some 93 million, obtained from HLA-typed donors, made up an early data release.

Comment on this clone: Its specificity is unknown.

The study ran its PCR with 60 Vbeta and 13 Jbeta primers. Measured with immunoSEQ multiplex PCR; TCRdb has only the in-frame clones, and not every one. In the table there are about 140,000 clones, approximately 82% of which are singletons. Findings and caveats of the study: A later analysis reported that several of the most significant clusters appeared to be linked to common viral pathogens, among them Epstein-Barr virus. A later analysis found TCR association rates differed by HLA locus, highest for DRB1 and lowest for HLA-C. Equally common other TCR beta chains were less clonally expanded than HLA-associated ones, a later analysis found.

This CDR3 has 14 residues. Germline CDR1 LNHDA, CDR2 SQIVND (reference sequence). J lost 5 bases, V lost 2 bases, and 3 bases had no gene match. The source material was PBMCs. The source of this sequence is a man between 18 and 29 years old in good health and CMV-seropositive. This chain uses TRBV19 with TRBJ1-1; 9 bases line up with TRBD1. As DNA, the CDR3 is TGTGCCAGTAGTATAAGGACAGGGGTAACTGAAGCTTTCTTT. Protein sequence: CASSIRTGVTEAFF.